This TCR beta chain was obtained from a study of blood T cell repertoires in COVID-19 (dated by TCRdb to between 2020 and 2021). Background on the whole study: Collaborator samples came from the United States, Italy and Spain and covered acute and convalescent phases of COVID-19. Samples came from the ongoing ImmuneRACE study (first 160 participants) plus 1,254 subjects from 6 global collaborators. The material from the prospective study consisted of cDNA or gDNA derived from T cells, B-cell-depleted T cells, or PBMCs. The sample metadata nearly always contained a de-identified subject ID, COVID-19 status, age in years and sex. Where available, HLA class I and class II types were obtained from metadata supplied by the sample provider rather than from assay-based typing. The repertoires were made available in a free public database intended to serve as a resource for research on the immune response to SARS-CoV-2. Subjects who had been exposed to COVID-19, were actively infected with it, or had recovered from it provided the deeply sampled blood TCRbeta repertoires that made up the dataset.

As regards this clone: Its specific antigen is unknown. Nothing much larger sits one base from this clone, and base qualities are not available.

Including cysteine and phenylalanine, the CDR3 has 14 amino acids. Just CDR3 DNA is preserved here, 42 bases in frame from base 1. Trimming at the junction amounts to 5 bases on V and 1 base on J, and the germline ends lie 11 bases apart. CDR1 and CDR2, looked up from the germline V gene, are SGHNT and YENEEA. TCRbeta CDR3 regions were amplified from genomic DNA by means of the immunoSEQ Assay, a bias-controlled multiplex PCR. The original methods were these. The number of nucleated cells in each sample was estimated by amplification of reference gene primers within the assay. Sequence reads were collapsed and filtered to measure the absolute abundance of every unique TCRbeta CDR3 rearrangement. For each sample, productive Simpson clonality was calculated as the square root of Simpson's diversity index over productive rearrangements. TCRdb re-hosts the immuneACCESS table, in-frame sequences only. Its copies lack some clones; in the studies checked, an unresolved V gene accounts for under half of them, and the cause for the rest is not known. The V and J calls and clone size come from that table; D and trimming were worked out from the DNA. The table for this sample lists more than 300,000 clones; around 83% of them were counted only once. Roughly 5.1% of the sample is held by the ten biggest clonotypes.

Participants in the prospective study were enrolled through a virtual design, were aged roughly 18 to 100 years, and lived in approximately 25 United States geographic areas. In the prospective study, participants were assigned to cohorts based on the clinical history participants reported in a screening survey and a study questionnaire. Recovered participants in ImmuneRACE Cohort 3 were defined as having two consecutive negative NP/OP PCR tests, clearance from a healthcare professional, or resolution of symptoms. In the prospective study, whole blood, serum and a nasopharyngeal or oropharyngeal swab were collected from each participant by mobile phlebotomists. Additional blood draws and questionnaires over an approximately 2-month period could optionally be provided by prospective study participants. Before DNA extraction, prospective study blood samples were shipped either frozen or at room temperature.

Beyond this particular receptor, the publication reports: The amount of clinical and demographic metadata varied by source and participant and was provided uncurated.

Sequencing was performed on PBMCs or T cells enriched from blood (not recorded which). The chain is encoded by TRBV11-3 joined to TRBJ1-1; the D gene assignment is ambiguous. The origin of this receptor is a woman aged 45-59 years who had recovered from COVID-19. The nucleotide sequence reads TGTGCCAGCAGCCGACGACTCACGAACACTGAAGCTTTCTTT. Its protein product is CASSRRLTNTEAFF.